This T cell receptor beta chain comes out of a study of cytomegalovirus exposure and HLA in healthy donors (dated by TCRdb to 2017 to 2019). About the investigation overall: An earlier analysis of approximately 640 of the donors reported about 250 Gb of sequence data and 100 million to 140 million unique TCR beta sequences from roughly 200 million T cells. An early release that covered some 630 HLA-typed donors contained about 300 gigabases of sequencing data and roughly 84 million unique TCR sequences. The genetic ancestry cluster associated with self-reported Caucasian donors included roughly four fifths of the roughly 410 genotyped donors. HLA typing included class I and class II loci at four-digit resolution. The aim of the study was to test whether cataloging public T cell receptors could identify signatures of past pathogen exposure. All discovery cohort repertoires had been generated on a single sequencing platform. A later analysis re-examined previously published TCR beta repertoires from about 670 donors and added high-resolution HLA genotyping to investigate patterns of TCR occurrence. On average, roughly 250,000 unique TCR beta nucleotide sequences were sequenced per donor among about 400 genotyped donors of the cohort, with roughly 20% of those sequences being non-productive. An earlier analysis of some 600 of the donors applied high-throughput TCR beta sequencing to assess whether each TCR beta V gene segment acted as functional or pseudogenic. Rather than using new phenotypic data, the later analysis identified candidate immune exposures from TCR beta sequences and from how often those sequences occurred across donors. Typing coverage varied by locus: about 629-640 donors for A, B, C, DRB1 and DQB1; approximately 500 for DQA1; over 600 for DPA1; approximately 470 for DPB1. Alongside the repertoire data, information on donor age, sex, ethnicity and CMV serostatus was compiled. A later genetic analysis used genome-wide SNP genotypes for about 65% of the 666 donors, treating that subset as a discovery cohort. The study combined high-throughput TCR immunosequencing, statistical association of individual TCRs with disease status, and machine learning to predict cytomegalovirus infection status. Besides the first cohort of roughly 700 subjects, a separate validation cohort made up of 120 different subjects was used. Because of strong linkage in the cohort, five DR-DQ haplotypes were treated as single units for association and clustering. The T cell repertoires of 666 subjects were profiled by immunosequencing and related to cytomegalovirus serostatus. Study-level results and caveats: A later analysis found that most CMV-associated TCR beta chains appeared HLA-restricted, with HLA associations seemingly driven largely by CMV exposure. Because the 87-base-pair reads could not distinguish some IMGT-functional V segments, including TRBV6-2 and TRBV6-3, those segments were excluded. A further reported finding was that TCR beta sequences accurately predicted the HLA-A and HLA-B alleles for most subjects in the first cohort. Because HLA typing was unavailable for some donors at each locus, only the typed subset was used in association tests. It was suggested by the authors that the approach could potentially be generalized to other disease states and immunological phenotypes. In vitro tests confirmed that a few of the cytomegalovirus-associated TCR beta chains recognize cytomegalovirus antigens. A later analysis found that HLA-associated TCR beta chains were more clonally expanded and had lower generation probabilities than equally common non-associated chains. At a false discovery rate of 0.05, a later analysis linked some 17,000 TCR beta sequences to specific HLA alleles. Linkage disequilibrium might explain the correlated functional status among segregating V segments, but an unknown experimental factor could not be ruled out. Only TCR beta chains were sequenced in this cohort, and the absence of alpha or paired-chain data limited detectable features. An earlier analysis of some 590 of the donors showed that most TCR beta V segments appeared in productive rearrangements either about 87% or about 30% of the time, which broadly matched IMGT annotations. The presence/absence analyses assumed that sequencing depth was roughly uniform across donors, and that assumption may not be true. The study gave a list of 150 to 200 TCR beta chains associated with cytomegalovirus. For the cohort, immune exposure information was limited to CMV serostatus. In a later analysis, the rate of TCR association differed among HLA loci, with DRB1 alleles having the most associated TCRs and HLA-C alleles having the fewest. The classifier was reported to diagnose cytomegalovirus status with high specificity and sensitivity in both the original cohort and the validation cohort. A cluster of highly shared sequence variants was judged likely to be a technical artifact of the sequencing pipeline. An association between a missense DCLRE1C variant and V-gene and J-gene trimming of TCR beta chains was found in a later genetic analysis and replicated in an independent cohort. Assigning TCR associations to individual alleles was difficult when HLA alleles, especially DR and DQ, strongly co-occurred. While some public TCRs were present in many individuals, most TCR sequences turned up only very rarely across donors. In a later genetic analysis, fewer N-insertions in productive TCRs were reported among donors in an Asian-associated ancestry cluster than the roughly 640-donor mean. According to a later analysis, parvovirus B19, influenza, CMV and Epstein-Barr virus appeared linked to several top co-occurrence clusters. The earlier analysis of 587 of the donors excluded 15 to 20 rarely observed V segments, including chromosome 9 orphons, because counts were too low.

With regard to this clone: The specificity of this receptor is unknown. Per-nucleotide qualities are absent, and no much larger clonotype sits a single base away.

The CDR1 and CDR2 encoded by the germline V gene (reference sequence) are LNHDA and SQIVND. V is reduced by 0 bases and J by 7 bases, leaving a spacing of 6 bases between them. Inclusive of the bounding cysteine and phenylalanine, the CDR3 is 13 residues long. The entry retains the CDR3 DNA only, 39 bases that are in frame from base 1. Library construction relied on the immunoSEQ multiplex PCR assay. For the multiplex PCR, a mixture combining 60 forward primers for TCR Vbeta segments and 13 reverse primers for TCR Jbeta segments was used. A multiplex PCR assay on genomic DNA amplified the CDR3 region of rearranged TCR beta genes. The Illumina HiSeq System was used to sequence the amplified TCR beta libraries as 87-base-pair reads. The paper's data handling went like this. A later analysis tallied around 80 million unique TCR beta chains across the approximately 670 repertoires, and some 10 million of those chains were shared by two or more donors. A nearest-neighbor algorithm error-corrected the raw reads and collapsed the reads into unique sequences, merging closely related sequences to remove PCR and sequencing errors. CDR3 sequences were aligned to IMGT reference sequences to assign V, D and J gene segments. For a sequence to be retained, a match of at least six nucleotides to both a V gene segment and a J gene segment was required. Rearrangements were classified as productive when the CDR3 lacked stop codons and remained in frame with V and J, and all other rearrangements were classified as non-productive. Following IMGT convention, CDR3 was defined as the stretch from the second conserved V-encoded cysteine to the conserved J-encoded phenylalanine. In an earlier analysis of 500 to 650 of the donors, sequences lacking an unambiguous match to a single V gene segment were excluded. An earlier analysis of approximately 590 of the donors classified V segments as functional when productive rearrangements were above 56.7% and as segregating when the standard deviation between donors was above 5%. A statistical classification framework was built to diagnose cytomegalovirus status from the catalog of TCR beta chain sequences. A later analysis assigned V and J genes by comparing TCR nucleotide sequences with IMGT/GENE-DB human TR gene sequences. Using the TCRdist pipeline, a later analysis assigned CDR3 sequences along with most-parsimonious VDJ recombination scenarios. A later analysis defined each TCR beta chain by its CDR3 amino acid sequence plus V-gene family, and excluded reads lacking a unique V-gene family. A later analysis removed 500 to 650 highly shared, low-generation-probability nucleotide sequences to deal with suspected cross-contamination and a sequencing artifact. A later analysis calculated a clonal expansion index for each public chain from normalized within-repertoire ranks of inferred template counts. In a later analysis, generation probabilities were computed with a VDJ recombination model fitted to out-of-frame rearrangements, and the resulting probabilities were checked against IGoR. Hypergeometric tests were used in a later analysis to score TCR-TCR, TCR-HLA and TCR-CMV co-occurrence, with a repertoire-size bias correction applied to the TCR pairs. To estimate false discovery rates, a later analysis permuted the HLA or CMV assignments 20 times. In a later analysis, co-occurring TCRs were grouped using DBSCAN, and TCRdist sequence similarity was added for clustering within HLA-allele-positive subsets. Repertoires with fewer than 30,000 or more than 120,000 public chains, plus five repertoires with anomalous nucleotide sharing, were excluded from co-occurrence clustering. This is the immuneACCESS table as TCRdb keeps it, with only in-frame sequences that have V and J called. A part of the clones is gone; compared with another copy, unresolved V genes explain less than half, and the rest is unexplained. V and J calls and clone size are those listed in that table; D and trimming were worked out from the DNA. For this sample there are 200,000 to 250,000 clones; more than 60% appear just once. The leading ten clones occupy 0.2% to 0.25% of the sample.

In total, 666 healthy bone marrow donors made up the cohort. Cohort members were all nominally healthy when sampled, although unrecorded immune exposures were likely present. The donor tested CMV seronegative and was one of the 352 seronegative cohort members. A peripheral blood sample was collected from each donor, and TCR beta sequencing was performed on peripheral blood mononuclear cells. Genomic DNA was extracted from the blood cell samples with the Qiagen DNeasy Blood Extraction Kit. Sequencing input: PBMCs. The V and J segments used are TRBV19 and TRBJ1-4; the best D guess is TRBD1, with 5 bases matching. The receptor was derived from a girl aged 2 to 9 in good health and CMV-seronegative. The DNA sequence is as follows: TGTGCCAGTAGTATAGAGGGGCGTGAAAAACTGTTTTTT. Its translation reads: CASSIEGREKLFF.